The source of this T cell receptor beta chain is a study of blood T cell repertoires in COVID-19. Turning to the study itself: The samples span acute and convalescent COVID-19 from the United States, Italy and Spain. The cDNA or gDNA used as material had been derived from T cells, B-cell-depleted T cells, or PBMCs.

Source study methods: Quantification of nucleated cells was approximated via reference gene primer amplification. Clones were sequenced by immunoSEQ multiplex PCR, and TCRdb holds only the in-frame ones, with some missing. V and J calls and clone size are as listed in that table; D and trimming were resolved from the DNA. The sample holds approximately 190,000 clones, 70% to 90% seen once. Germline CDR1 MNHNY, CDR2 SVGAGI (reference sequence). The V segment lost 5 bases and the J segment 0 bases; nucleotides outside the gene matches: 6. The CDR3 covers 16 residues. Sequencing input: peripheral blood. V and J are TRBV6-6 and TRBJ2-3, with 9 bases that match TRBD1. The receptor was isolated from a woman in her 40s who had recovered from COVID-19. CDR3 DNA sequence: TGTGCCAGCAGTAACCGGGACAGGGATAGCACAGATACGCAGTATTTT. Translation gives CASSNRDRDSTDTQYF.